The 18 T cell receptor beta chains given below trace back to one sample, sequenced in a study of blood T cells in healthy people across ages. Primed by a sample-barcoded 5' primer and a J-beta primer mix, a second PCR proceeded for about 6 to 11 cycles. TCRdb reprocessed the 5' RACE reads with MiXCR, giving one entry per CDR3 protein. The sample holds 1,500,000 or so distinct CDR3 sequences, 40% to 45% seen once. The sample was blood. These receptors originate from a woman in her late teens or twenties in good health.

The chain uses TRBV29-1 and TRBJ2-5; D remains unclear. The CDR3 totals 12 residues. The V end was cut by 5 bases, the J end by 5 bases, with 12 bases between. CDR1 and CDR2 from the germline V gene are SQVTM and ANQGSEA. The CDR3 DNA sequence: TGCAGCGTTCTTAACTTGAGGGAGACCCAGTACTTC. Its protein product is CSVLNLRETQYF.

V usage is TRBV6-5 and J usage is TRBJ1-4; unclear D gene. This CDR3 has 14 amino acids. Trimming removed 2 bases at V and 7 bases at J, with 11 bases between. Germline CDR1 MNHEY, CDR2 SVGAGI. The CDR3 region has the DNA TGTGCCAGCAGTTACACCCTCAAGAGTGAAAAACTGTTTTTT. Protein sequence: CASSYTLKSEKLFF.

This clonotype came up a few times. The chain carries TRBV29-1 and TRBJ1-1; 8 positions match TRBD1. CDR1 and CDR2 from the germline V gene are SQVTM and ANQGSEA. Losses at the gene ends were 7 bases for V and 1 base for J; bases not matched to a gene: 5. The CDR3 has 13 residues. CDR3 protein: CSGTGGGNTEAFF. The CDR3 coding sequence is TGCAGCGGAACAGGGGGAGGGAACACTGAAGCTTTCTTT.

In its sample, this clonotype was seen a few times. This chain uses TRBV10-3 with TRBJ2-1, with D unclear. CDR1 is ENHRY, CDR2 SYGVKD, per germline. This CDR3 region has 14 residues. V lost 6 bases and J lost 5, with 14 bases in between. CDR3 sequence reads: CAIRAGPENNEQFF. The CDR3 DNA is TGTGCCATCAGGGCCGGGCCAGAGAACAATGAGCAGTTCTTC.

This clonotype appeared a few times. The chain is built from TRBV12-3 or TRBV12-4 and TRBJ2-1; the match to TRBD2 covers 11 bases. V dropped 3 bases and J dropped 6; count of bases not matched to a gene: 7. There are 16 residues in the CDR3. The CDR3 is CASSFRTSGSRNEQFF. In nucleotides, the CDR3 is TGTGCCAGCAGTTTCCGAACTAGCGGGAGTCGCAATGAGCAGTTCTTC.

The rearrangement joins TRBV18 to TRBJ2-4; 12 bases match TRBD2. V shed 3 bases, J shed 6 bases, and the junction held 12 bases outside the gene matches. CDR1 is KGHSH, CDR2 LQKENI, per germline. The CDR3 is 18 amino acids. The chain's CDR3 is CASSPPTSGGPRRNIQYF. The CDR3 DNA sequence: TGTGCCAGCTCACCGCCGACTAGCGGGGGCCCCCGCAGAAACATTCAGTACTTC.

The CDR3 region has the DNA TGCAGTGCTAGAAGGACTACGTTCAATGAGCAGTTCTTC. This translates into CSARRTTFNEQFF. The chain is built from TRBV20-1 and TRBJ2-1; possible D gene TRBD2, 6 bases. V was trimmed by 2 bases and J by 6 bases, leaving 11 bases between them. Germline CDR1 and CDR2: DFQATT and SNEGSKA (reference sequence). CDR3 length equals 13 residues.

The rearrangement links TRBV6-5 to TRBJ2-5, with no clear D. Trimming shortened V by 6 bases and J by 11 bases, and 19 bases separated the two germline ends. Germline V CDR1 and CDR2: MNHEY, SVGAGI. This CDR3 has 13 amino acids. The DNA for the CDR3 is TGTGCCAGCAGGGCACTAAATTCGGATGAGCAGTACTTC. Translation: CASRALNSDEQYF.

V gene TRBV6-5 combines with J gene TRBJ2-1; D assignment may be TRBD1 or TRBD2 (5 bases each). Germline CDR1 is MNHEY and CDR2 is SVGAGI. V was pared by 9 bases and J by 7 bases, with 19 bases between. There are 14 residues in the CDR3. CDR3 nucleotides: TGTGCCAGTAGCCGGGACCTGTCGGGAAATGAGCAGTTCTTC. This gives the protein CASSRDLSGNEQFF.

This clonotype showed up just a few times. V gene TRBV6-2 or TRBV6-3 combines with J gene TRBJ1-1; D gene ambiguous. Per germline, CDR1 MNHEY and CDR2 SVGEGT. The V end lost 1 base, the J end lost 6 bases, and 6 bases lay between the germline ends. The CDR3 has 12 amino acids. As DNA, the CDR3 is TGTGCCAGCAGTTACTACGGGTCTGAAGCTTTCTTT. It is translated as CASSYYGSEAFF.

The V gene is TRBV7-9, the J gene TRBJ2-3, with D perhaps TRBD2 (5 bases). There are 16 residues in the CDR3. Trimming stripped 1 base from V and 2 bases from J, with 13 bases between. The germline V gene has CDR1 SEHNR and CDR2 FQNEAQ (reference sequence). CDR3 DNA: TGTGCCAGCAGCTTAGTCGCGGGTTCAGCCACAGATACGCAGTATTTT. It encodes CASSLVAGSATDTQYF. The whole variable domain, remainder taken from reference TRBV7-9 and TRBJ2-3, is DTGVSQNPRHKITKRGQNVTFRCDPISEHNRLYWYRQTLGQGPEFLTYFQNEAQLEKSRLLSDRFSAERPKGSFSTLEIQRTEQGDSAMYLCASSLVAGSATDTQYFGPGTRLTVL.

Comments on this clonotype: With a much larger clone just one base away, this may be a read error. The V and J genes are TRBV29-1 and TRBJ2-7; no definite D call. V lost 5 bases and J 7 bases, leaving 15 bases between the germline ends. The CDR3 runs to 12 residues. The germline V gene has CDR1 SQVTM and CDR2 ANQGSEA. The CDR3 DNA follows: TGCAGCGTTTCCCACGGCGGTGGGGAGCAGTACTTC. Translated: CSVSHGGGEQYF.

This chain connects TRBV5-1 to TRBJ2-7; 7 bases fit TRBD1. The junction had 6 bases not matched to a gene; V was cut back by 5 bases and J by 4 bases. Germline V gene data show CDR1 as SGHRS and CDR2 as YFSETQ. This CDR3 is 13 amino acids long. The CDR3 nucleotides read TGCGCCAGCAGTCCTGGACAGGAATACGAGCAGTACTTC. It translates to CASSPGQEYEQYF.

The chain recombines TRBV27 with TRBJ1-2, with TRBD1 identical over 7 bases. The V gene's germline CDR1 is MNHEY and CDR2 SMNVEV (reference sequence). The CDR3 runs 15 residues. V lost 4 bases and J lost 4; bases outside the gene matches: 9. CDR3 bases: TGTGCCAGCAGTTGGGGGACAGCCATTGGCTATGGCTACACCTTC. Its translation: CASSWGTAIGYGYTF.

This rearrangement joins TRBV6-1 to TRBJ1-3; D is undetermined. The V end lost 1 base, the J end lost 3 bases, and 16 bases lay between the germline ends. Germline CDR1 reads MNHNS; CDR2 reads SASEGT. The CDR3 sequence is 17 residues long. The CDR3 sequence is CASSEDGYVVGGNTIYF. CDR3 bases: TGTGCCAGCAGTGAAGATGGTTACGTGGTCGGTGGAAACACCATATATTTT.

This CDR3 reads CASSLQGQGEYGYTF. The CDR3 DNA reads as TGTGCCAGCAGCTTACAAGGACAGGGGGAATATGGCTACACCTTC. The chain is built from TRBV11-2 and TRBJ1-2; 10 bases are shared with TRBD1. The CDR3 sequence is 15 residues long. Unmatched junction bases numbered 5, after V lost 2 bases and J lost 5 bases. CDR1 SGHAT and CDR2 FQNNGV come from the germline V gene.

The sample holds a few counts of this clonotype. The chain is built from TRBV6-5 and TRBJ2-5; D may be TRBD1 (5 bases). V lost 0 bases to trimming and J lost 4 bases, with 9 bases between them. Germline CDR1 and CDR2: MNHEY and SVGAGI. The CDR3 runs to 14 residues. Here the CDR3 reads CASSYSSRAETQYF. DNA for the CDR3: TGTGCCAGCAGTTACTCGAGCAGGGCAGAGACCCAGTACTTC.

The rearrangement joins TRBV7-2 to TRBJ1-5; 8 bases are a match to TRBD1. The V segment lost 3 bases and the J segment 2 bases; nucleotides outside the gene matches: 3. Per the germline V gene, CDR1 is SGHTA and CDR2 is FQGNSA. CDR3 length equals 15 residues. The CDR3 DNA is TGTGCCAGCAGCTTGACAGGGGATGGCAATCAGCCCCAGCATTTT. Protein: CASSLTGDGNQPQHF.